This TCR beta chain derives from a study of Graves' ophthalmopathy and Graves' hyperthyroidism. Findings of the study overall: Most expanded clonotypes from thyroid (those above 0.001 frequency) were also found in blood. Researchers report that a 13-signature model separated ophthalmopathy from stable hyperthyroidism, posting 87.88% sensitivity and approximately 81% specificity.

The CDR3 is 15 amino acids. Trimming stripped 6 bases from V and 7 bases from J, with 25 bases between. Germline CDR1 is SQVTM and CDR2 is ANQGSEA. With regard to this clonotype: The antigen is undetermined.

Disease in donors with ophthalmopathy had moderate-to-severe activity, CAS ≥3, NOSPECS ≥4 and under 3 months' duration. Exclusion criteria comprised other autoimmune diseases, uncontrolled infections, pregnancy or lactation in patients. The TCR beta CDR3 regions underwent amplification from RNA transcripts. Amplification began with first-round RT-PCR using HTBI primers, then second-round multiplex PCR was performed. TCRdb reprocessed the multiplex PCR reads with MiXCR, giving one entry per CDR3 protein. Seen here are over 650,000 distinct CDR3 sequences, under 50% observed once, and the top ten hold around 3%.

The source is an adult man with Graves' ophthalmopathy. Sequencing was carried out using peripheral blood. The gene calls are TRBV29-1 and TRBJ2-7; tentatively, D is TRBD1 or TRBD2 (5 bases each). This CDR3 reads CSVRGYEGSYNEQYF. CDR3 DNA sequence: TGCAGCGTGAGGGGTTATGAGGGGTCCTACAATGAGCAGTACTTC.